The 10 T cell receptor beta chains given below trace back to one sample, sequenced in a study of beta chain features in type 1 diabetes. Sequencing targeted expressed TCRB transcripts, as all isolated RNA had been reverse transcribed. TCRdb's table, derived via immunoSEQ multiplex PCR, lists solely in-frame clones and lacks some. The table has about 900,000 clones, roughly 16% seen once. Sequencing was carried out using naive CD4+ T cells from blood. The receptors stem from a young woman in good health.

The chain carries TRBV5-6 and TRBJ2-3, with D maybe TRBD1 (5 bases). Trimming stripped 7 bases from V and 4 bases from J, with 10 bases between. The germline V gene has CDR1 SGHDT and CDR2 YYEEEE. The CDR3 is 12 residues long. The CDR3 region has the DNA TGTGCCAGCGTAGGGGAATCAGATACGCAGTATTTT. Translating gives CASVGESDTQYF.

This clone was recorded a few times. The chain is built from TRBV7-9 and TRBJ2-3; D perhaps matches TRBD2 (6 bases). The V end lost 4 bases, the J end lost 2 bases, and 13 bases lay between the germline ends. Germline V gene sequence: CDR1 SEHNR, CDR2 FQNEAQ (reference sequence). The CDR3 is made up of 15 amino acids. The CDR3: CASSSPGLHTDTQYF. CDR3 nucleotides: TGTGCCAGCAGCTCACCGGGACTCCACACAGATACGCAGTATTTT.

This chain connects TRBV7-9 to TRBJ2-2, with D unclear. The CDR3 has 15 residues. Trimming removed 1 base from V and 2 bases from J, with 8 bases in between. Germline assignment: CDR1 SEHNR and CDR2 FQNEAQ (reference sequence). The chain's CDR3 is CASSLVASNTGELFF. CDR3 DNA sequence: TGTGCCAGCAGCTTAGTGGCTAGTAACACCGGGGAGCTGTTTTTT.

The V call is TRBV28, the J call TRBJ2-7; 7 bases are a match to TRBD2. The length of the CDR3 is 15 residues. V lost 7 bases, J lost 3 bases, and 12 bases stayed unmatched. Germline lookup yields CDR1 MDHEN and CDR2 SYDVKM. The CDR3 region has the DNA TGTGCCAGCATCAGTGGGTCTAGCGGTGGCTACGAGCAGTACTTC. It specifies CASISGSSGGYEQYF.

This clone was detected a few times. This chain uses TRBV19 with TRBJ2-4, with D tentatively TRBD2 (5 bases). V lost 7 bases and J lost 4, with 11 bases in between. The CDR3 is 13 amino acids. In germline, CDR1 is LNHDA, CDR2 SQIVND (reference sequence). CDR3 coding DNA: TGTGCCAGTACGGCTAGCAGGAAAAACATTCAGTACTTC. Protein: CASTASRKNIQYF.

This clone was observed a handful of times. The rearrangement joins TRBV14 to TRBJ2-7, with D perhaps TRBD2 (6 bases). V shed 4 bases and J shed 0 bases, with 13 bases lying between them. Germline CDR1 and CDR2: SGHDN and FVKESK. There are 15 residues in the CDR3. This CDR3 is CASSPMAGRSYEQYF. CDR3 bases: TGTGCCAGCAGCCCCATGGCGGGACGCTCCTACGAGCAGTACTTC.

The gene calls are TRBV11-2 and TRBJ2-7; 13 bases are shared with TRBD2. CDR1 and CDR2 (germline): SGHAT, FQNNGV. This CDR3 has 15 amino acids. With 5 bases clipped from V and 3 bases from J, the junction kept 4 bases outside the gene matches. CDR3 sequence reads: CASSPRTSGSYEQYF. The DNA of the CDR3 is TGTGCCAGCAGCCCGCGGACTAGCGGGAGCTACGAGCAGTACTTC. Variable domain in full (rest from reference TRBV11-2 and TRBJ2-7): EAGVAQSPRYKIIEKRQSVAFWCNPISGHATLYWYQQILGQGPKLLIQFQNNGVVDDSQLPKDRFSAERLKGVDSTLKIQPAKLEDSAVYLCASSPRTSGSYEQYFGPGTRLTVT.

J is TRBJ1-1 and V is TRBV7-9; maybe TRBD1 (5 bases). Germline V lookup: CDR1 SEHNR, CDR2 FQNEAQ (reference sequence). V lost 5 bases to trimming and J lost 10 bases, with 14 bases between them. CDR3 length equals 12 residues. The CDR3 coding sequence is TGTGCCAGCAGCAGAGGAGGGACGGGAGCTTTCTTT. Translating it yields CASSRGGTGAFF. Looking up the rest from reference TRBV7-9 and TRBJ1-1 gives the full variable domain: DTGVSQNPRHKITKRGQNVTFRCDPISEHNRLYWYRQTLGQGPEFLTYFQNEAQLEKSRLLSDRFSAERPKGSFSTLEIQRTEQGDSAMYLCASSRGGTGAFFGQGTRLTVV.

The gene calls are TRBV19 and TRBJ1-5; D unclear. Per the germline V gene, CDR1 is LNHDA and CDR2 is SQIVND (reference sequence). Trimming took off 9 bases at V and 3 bases at J, with 12 bases between the two ends. This CDR3 spans 13 amino acids. The CDR3 coding sequence is TGTGCCAGCCGGTTTACTATCAATCAGCCCCAGCATTTT. Its translation is CASRFTINQPQHF.

The CDR3 loop reads CASSFNTGNTGELFF. In nucleotides, the CDR3 is TGTGCCAGCAGCTTCAATACAGGGAACACCGGGGAGCTGTTTTTT. The chain has TRBV7-2 and TRBJ2-2, with a possible D match to TRBD1 (5 bases). CDR3 length: 15 residues. Looked up from germline, CDR1 is SGHTA and CDR2 is FQGNSA. V was clipped by 3 bases and J by 1 base, with 9 bases between them.